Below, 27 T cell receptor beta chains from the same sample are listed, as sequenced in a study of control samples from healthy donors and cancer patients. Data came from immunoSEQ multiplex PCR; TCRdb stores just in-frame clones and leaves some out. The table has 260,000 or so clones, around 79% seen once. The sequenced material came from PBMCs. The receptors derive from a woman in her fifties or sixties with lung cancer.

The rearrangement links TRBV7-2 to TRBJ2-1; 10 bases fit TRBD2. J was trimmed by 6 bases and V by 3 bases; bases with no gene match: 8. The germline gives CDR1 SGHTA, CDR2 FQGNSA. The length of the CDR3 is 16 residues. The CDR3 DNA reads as TGTGCCAGCAGCTTTGGGCTAGCGGGAGAGACCAATGAGCAGTTCTTC. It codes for CASSFGLAGETNEQFF.

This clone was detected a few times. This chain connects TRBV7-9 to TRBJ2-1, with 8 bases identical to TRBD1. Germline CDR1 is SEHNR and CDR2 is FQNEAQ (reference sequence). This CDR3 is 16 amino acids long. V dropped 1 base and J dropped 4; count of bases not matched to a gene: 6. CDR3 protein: CASSLDFGQGYNEQFF. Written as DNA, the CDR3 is TGTGCCAGCAGCTTAGACTTCGGACAGGGATACAATGAGCAGTTCTTC.

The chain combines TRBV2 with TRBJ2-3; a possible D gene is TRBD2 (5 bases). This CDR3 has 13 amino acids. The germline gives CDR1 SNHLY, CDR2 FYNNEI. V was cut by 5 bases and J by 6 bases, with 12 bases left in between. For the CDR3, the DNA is TGTGCCAGCAGTCTCAAGTGGACTGATACGCAGTATTTT. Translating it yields CASSLKWTDTQYF.

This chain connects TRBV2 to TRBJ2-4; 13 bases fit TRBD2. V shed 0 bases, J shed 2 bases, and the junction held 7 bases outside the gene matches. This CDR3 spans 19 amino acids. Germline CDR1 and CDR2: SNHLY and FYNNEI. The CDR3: CASSEALGGLAGPKNIQYF. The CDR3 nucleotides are TGTGCCAGCAGTGAAGCGCTAGGGGGACTAGCGGGACCCAAAAACATTCAGTACTTC.

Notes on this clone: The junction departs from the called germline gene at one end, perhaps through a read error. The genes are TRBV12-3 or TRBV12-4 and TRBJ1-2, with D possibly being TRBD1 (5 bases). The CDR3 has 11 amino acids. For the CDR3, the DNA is TGTGCCAGCAGTTTAAGGACACGTCTACAATTC. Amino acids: CASSLRTRLQF.

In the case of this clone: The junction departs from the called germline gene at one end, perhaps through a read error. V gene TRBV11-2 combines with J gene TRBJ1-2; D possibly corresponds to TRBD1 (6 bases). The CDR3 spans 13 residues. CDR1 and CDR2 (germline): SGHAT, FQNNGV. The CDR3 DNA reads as TGTGCCAGCAGCGGGGTGAAGGGGACACGGACCCTCTTC. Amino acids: CASSGVKGTRTLF.

CDR3 sequence (DNA): TGTGCCAGCTCACCCTACAGGGGGCTCGGGCAGCCCCAGCATTTT. It specifies CASSPYRGLGQPQHF. This chain joins TRBV18 and TRBJ1-5, with 9 bases fitting TRBD1. This CDR3 spans 15 amino acids. Germline CDR1 reads KGHSH; CDR2 reads LQKENI. V shed 3 bases, J shed 7 bases, and the junction held 7 bases outside the gene matches.

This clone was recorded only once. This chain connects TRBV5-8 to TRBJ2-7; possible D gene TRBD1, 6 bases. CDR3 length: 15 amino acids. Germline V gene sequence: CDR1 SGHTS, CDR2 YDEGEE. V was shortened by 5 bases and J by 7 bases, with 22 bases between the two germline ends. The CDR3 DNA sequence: TGTGCCAGCAGGAACAGGGAAAGGGTTACGAAAGAGCAGTACTTC. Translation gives CASRNRERVTKEQYF. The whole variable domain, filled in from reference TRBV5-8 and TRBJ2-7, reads EAGVTQSPTHLIKTRGQQATLRCSPISGHTSVYWYQQALGLGLQFLLWYDEGEERNRGNFPPRFSGRQFPNYSSELNVNALELEDSALYLCASRNRERVTKEQYFGPGTRLTVT.

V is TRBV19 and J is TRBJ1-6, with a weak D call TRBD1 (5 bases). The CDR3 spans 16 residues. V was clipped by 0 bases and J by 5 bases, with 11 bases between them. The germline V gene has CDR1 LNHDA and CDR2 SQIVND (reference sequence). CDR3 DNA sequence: TGTGCCAGTAGTATAGACTATGGGACGGATAATTCACCCCTCCACTTT. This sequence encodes CASSIDYGTDNSPLHF.

CDR3: CASSSGPYLYNEQFF. As DNA, the CDR3 is TGTGCCAGCAGTTCCGGCCCATACCTTTACAATGAGCAGTTCTTC. The chain is built from TRBV6-2 or TRBV6-3 and TRBJ2-1; D is unclear. CDR3 length: 15 residues. Trimming cost V 4 bases and J 4 bases, with 14 bases left between them. Germline CDR1 is MNHEY and CDR2 is SVGEGT.

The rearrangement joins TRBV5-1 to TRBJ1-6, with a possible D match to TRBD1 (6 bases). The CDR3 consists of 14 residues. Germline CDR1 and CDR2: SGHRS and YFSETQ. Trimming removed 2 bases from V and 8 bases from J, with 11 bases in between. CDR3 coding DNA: TGCGCCAGCAGCTTTCAGGGGTTGGATTCACCCCTCCACTTT. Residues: CASSFQGLDSPLHF.

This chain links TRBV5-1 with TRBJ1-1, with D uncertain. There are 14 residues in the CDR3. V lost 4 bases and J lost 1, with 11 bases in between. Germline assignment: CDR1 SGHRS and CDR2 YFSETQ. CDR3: CASSRLQKNTEAFF. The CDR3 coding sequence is TGCGCCAGCAGCCGCCTACAGAAGAACACTGAAGCTTTCTTT.

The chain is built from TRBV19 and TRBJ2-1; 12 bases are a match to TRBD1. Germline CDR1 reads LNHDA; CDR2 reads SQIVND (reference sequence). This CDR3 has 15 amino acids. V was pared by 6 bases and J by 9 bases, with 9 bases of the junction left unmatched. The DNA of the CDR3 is TGTGCCAGTAGCGAGGGACAGGGGGCGCGGGTTGAGCAGTTCTTC. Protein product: CASSEGQGARVEQFF.

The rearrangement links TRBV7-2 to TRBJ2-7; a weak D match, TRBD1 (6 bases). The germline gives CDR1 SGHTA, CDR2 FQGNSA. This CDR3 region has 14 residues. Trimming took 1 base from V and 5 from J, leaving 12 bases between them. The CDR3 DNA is TGTGCCAGCAGCTTAGGCGCAGGGGCCCACGAGCAGTACTTC. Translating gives CASSLGAGAHEQYF.

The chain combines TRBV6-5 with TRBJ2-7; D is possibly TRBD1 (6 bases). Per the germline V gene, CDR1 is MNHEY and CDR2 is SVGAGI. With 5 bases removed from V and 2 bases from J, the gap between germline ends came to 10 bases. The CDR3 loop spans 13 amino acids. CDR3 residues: CASSNTGTYEQYF. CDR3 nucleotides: TGTGCCAGCAGTAATACAGGGACCTACGAGCAGTACTTC.

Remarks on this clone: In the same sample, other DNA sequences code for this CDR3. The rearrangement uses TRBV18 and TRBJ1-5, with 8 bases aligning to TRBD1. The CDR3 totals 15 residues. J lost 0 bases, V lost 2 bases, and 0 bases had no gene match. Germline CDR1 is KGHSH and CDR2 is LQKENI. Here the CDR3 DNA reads TGTGCCAGCTCACCAGACAGGGGTAGCAATCAGCCCCAGCATTTT. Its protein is CASSPDRGSNQPQHF. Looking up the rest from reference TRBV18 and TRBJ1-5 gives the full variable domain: NAGVMQNPRHLVRRRGQEARLRCSPMKGHSHVYWYRQLPEEGLKFMVYLQKENIIDESGMPKERFSAEFPKEGPSILRIQQVVRGDSAAYFCASSPDRGSNQPQHFGDGTRLSIL.

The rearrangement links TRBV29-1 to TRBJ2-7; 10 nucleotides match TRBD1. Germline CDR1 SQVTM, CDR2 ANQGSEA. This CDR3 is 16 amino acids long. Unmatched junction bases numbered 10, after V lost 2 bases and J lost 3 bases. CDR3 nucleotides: TGCAGCGTTGAAAGGACCGGGACAGGGGTCCTCTACGAGCAGTACTTC. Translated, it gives CSVERTGTGVLYEQYF.

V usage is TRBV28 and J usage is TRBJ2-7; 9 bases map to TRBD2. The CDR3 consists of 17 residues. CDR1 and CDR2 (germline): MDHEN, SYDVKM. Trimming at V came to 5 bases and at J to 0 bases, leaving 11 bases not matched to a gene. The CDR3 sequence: CASSLPGSGSSSYEQYF. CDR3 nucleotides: TGTGCCAGCAGTCTCCCGGGTAGCGGGAGTTCCTCCTACGAGCAGTACTTC.

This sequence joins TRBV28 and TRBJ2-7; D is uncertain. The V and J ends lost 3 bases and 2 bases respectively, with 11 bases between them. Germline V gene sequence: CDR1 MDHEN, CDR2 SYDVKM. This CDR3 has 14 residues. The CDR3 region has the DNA TGTGCCAGCAGTTTCAACGGCCTCCCCTACGAGCAGTACTTC. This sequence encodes CASSFNGLPYEQYF.

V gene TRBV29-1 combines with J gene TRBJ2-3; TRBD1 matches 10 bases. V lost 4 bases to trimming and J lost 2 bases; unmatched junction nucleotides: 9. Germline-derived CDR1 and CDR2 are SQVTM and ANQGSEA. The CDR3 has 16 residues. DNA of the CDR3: TGCAGCGTTGCAGGCCGGACAGGGGGAAACACAGATACGCAGTATTTT. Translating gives CSVAGRTGGNTDTQYF.

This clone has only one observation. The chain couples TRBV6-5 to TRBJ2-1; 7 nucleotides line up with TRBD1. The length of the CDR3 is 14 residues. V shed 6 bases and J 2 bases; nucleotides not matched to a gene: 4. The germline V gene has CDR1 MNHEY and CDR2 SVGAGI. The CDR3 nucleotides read TGTGCCAGCAGGGGACAGAACCCCTACAATGAGCAGTTCTTC. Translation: CASRGQNPYNEQFF.

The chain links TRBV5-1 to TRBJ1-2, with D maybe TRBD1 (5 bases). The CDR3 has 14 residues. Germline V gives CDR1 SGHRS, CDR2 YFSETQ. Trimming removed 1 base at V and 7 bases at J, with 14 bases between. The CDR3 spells CASSLNNEGAGYTF. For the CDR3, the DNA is TGCGCCAGCAGCTTGAACAACGAAGGGGCTGGCTACACCTTC.

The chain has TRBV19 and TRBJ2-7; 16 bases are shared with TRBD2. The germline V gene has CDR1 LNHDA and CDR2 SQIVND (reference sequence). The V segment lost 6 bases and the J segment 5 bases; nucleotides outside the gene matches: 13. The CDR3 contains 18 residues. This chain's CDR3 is CASSPGGTSGRVLHEQYF. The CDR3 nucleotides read TGTGCCAGTAGCCCCGGCGGGACTAGCGGGAGGGTTCTCCACGAGCAGTACTTC. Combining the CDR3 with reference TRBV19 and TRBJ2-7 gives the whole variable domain DGGITQSPKYLFRKEGQNVTLSCEQNLNHDAMYWYRQDPGQGLRLIYYSQIVNDFQKGDIAEGYSVSREKKESFPLTVTSAQKNPTAFYLCASSPGGTSGRVLHEQYFGPGTRLTVT.

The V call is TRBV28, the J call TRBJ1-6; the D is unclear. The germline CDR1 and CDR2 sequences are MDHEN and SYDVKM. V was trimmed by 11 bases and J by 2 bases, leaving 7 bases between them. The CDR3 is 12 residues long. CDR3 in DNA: TGTGCCGGCTCGACCTATAATTCACCCCTCCACTTT. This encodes CAGSTYNSPLHF.

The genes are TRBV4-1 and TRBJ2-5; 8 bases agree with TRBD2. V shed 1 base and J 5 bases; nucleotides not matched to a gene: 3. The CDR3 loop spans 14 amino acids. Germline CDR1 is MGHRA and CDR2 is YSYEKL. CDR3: CASSQAGGPETQYF. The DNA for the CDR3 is TGCGCCAGCAGCCAAGCGGGAGGGCCCGAGACCCAGTACTTC.

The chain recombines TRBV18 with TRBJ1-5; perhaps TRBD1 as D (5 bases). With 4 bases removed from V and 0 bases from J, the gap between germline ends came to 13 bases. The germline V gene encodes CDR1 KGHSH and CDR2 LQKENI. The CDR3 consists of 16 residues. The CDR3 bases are TGTGCCAGCTCACTCGGGACGGGGATTAGCAATCAGCCCCAGCATTTT. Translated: CASSLGTGISNQPQHF.

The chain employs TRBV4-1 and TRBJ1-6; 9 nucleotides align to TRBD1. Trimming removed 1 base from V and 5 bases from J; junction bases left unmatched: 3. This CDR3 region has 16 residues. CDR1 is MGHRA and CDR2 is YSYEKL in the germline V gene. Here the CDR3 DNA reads TGCGCCAGCAGCCAAGTGACAGGGGGGAATAATTCACCCCTCCACTTT. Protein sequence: CASSQVTGGNNSPLHF.